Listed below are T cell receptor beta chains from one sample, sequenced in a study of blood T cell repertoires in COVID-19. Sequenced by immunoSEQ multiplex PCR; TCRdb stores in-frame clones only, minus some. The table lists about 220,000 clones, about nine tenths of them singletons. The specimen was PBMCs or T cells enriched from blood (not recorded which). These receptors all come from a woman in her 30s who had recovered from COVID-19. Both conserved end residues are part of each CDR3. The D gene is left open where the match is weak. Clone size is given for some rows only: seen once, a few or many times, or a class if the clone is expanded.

cdr3_aa: CASSYSTTYEQYF
cdr3_nt: TGTGCCAGCAGCTATAGCACCACCTACGAGCAGTACTTC
j_call: TRBJ2-7
clone_size: .
v_call: TRBV7-9
d_call: .

cdr3_aa: CASSPLAGGYNEQFF
cdr3_nt: TGCGCCAGCAGCCCACTAGCGGGGGGATACAATGAGCAGTTCTTC
j_call: TRBJ2-1
clone_size: .
v_call: TRBV4-1
d_call: TRBD2

cdr3_aa: CASSRLSEGGNTIYF
cdr3_nt: TGTGCCAGCAGCCGTCTGTCTGAGGGAGGAAACACCATATATTTT
j_call: TRBJ1-3
clone_size: .
v_call: TRBV21-1
d_call: .

cdr3_aa: CASSLAQYGYTF
cdr3_nt: TGTGCCAGCAGTTTAGCGCAGTATGGCTACACCTTC
j_call: TRBJ1-2
clone_size: .
v_call: TRBV12-3/TRBV12-4
d_call: .

cdr3_aa: CASSTGQGLNTEAFF
cdr3_nt: TGTGCCAGCAGCACAGGACAGGGGTTGAACACTGAAGCTTTCTTT
j_call: TRBJ1-1
clone_size: .
v_call: TRBV7-9
d_call: TRBD1

cdr3_aa: CASMRDRGLDTEAFF
cdr3_nt: TGCGCCAGCATGAGGGACAGGGGGTTGGACACTGAAGCTTTCTTT
j_call: TRBJ1-1
clone_size: .
v_call: TRBV10-2
d_call: TRBD1

cdr3_aa: CASTPLLGAKRSPLHF
cdr3_nt: TGTGCCAGTACTCCCCTACTGGGGGCGAAGAGGTCACCCCTCCACTTT
j_call: TRBJ1-6
clone_size: .
v_call: TRBV19
d_call: .

cdr3_aa: CASSITSSNTGELFF
cdr3_nt: TGTGCCAGTAGTATCACTAGCTCGAACACCGGGGAGCTGTTTTTT
j_call: TRBJ2-2
clone_size: .
v_call: TRBV19
d_call: .

cdr3_aa: CASSPDADRSNSPLHF
cdr3_nt: TGTGCCAGCAGCCCCGATGCGGACAGGTCTAATTCACCCCTCCACTTT
j_call: TRBJ1-6
clone_size: .
v_call: TRBV9
d_call: TRBD1

cdr3_aa: CATSRAISTGGNGYTF
cdr3_nt: TGTGCCACCAGCAGGGCCATCTCGACAGGGGGTAATGGCTACACCTTC
j_call: TRBJ1-2
clone_size: .
v_call: TRBV15
d_call: TRBD1

cdr3_aa: CASRFSGQGYNEQFF
cdr3_nt: TGTGCCAGCCGATTCTCTGGACAGGGATACAATGAGCAGTTCTTC
j_call: TRBJ2-1
clone_size: .
v_call: TRBV27
d_call: TRBD1

cdr3_aa: CASSLVSGGAYEQYF
cdr3_nt: TGTGCCAGCAGCTTAGTTAGCGGGGGAGCATACGAGCAGTACTTC
j_call: TRBJ2-7
clone_size: .
v_call: TRBV7-2
d_call: TRBD2

cdr3_aa: CASSVDPGVTKNIQYF
cdr3_nt: TGTGCCAGCAGCGTAGACCCAGGGGTTACCAAAAACATTCAGTACTTC
j_call: TRBJ2-4
clone_size: .
v_call: TRBV9
d_call: .

cdr3_aa: CASSLTGVEPYGYTF
cdr3_nt: TGTGCCAGCAGCCTGACAGGGGTGGAACCCTATGGCTACACCTTC
j_call: TRBJ1-2
clone_size: .
v_call: TRBV6-2/TRBV6-3
d_call: TRBD1

cdr3_aa: CASSFPRDRGLSGANVLTF
cdr3_nt: TGTGCCAGCAGTTTCCCCCGGGACAGGGGGCTGTCTGGGGCCAACGTCCTGACTTTC
j_call: TRBJ2-6
clone_size: .
v_call: TRBV6-2/TRBV6-3
d_call: TRBD1

cdr3_aa: CATSRDGGENTEAFF
cdr3_nt: TGTGCCACCAGCAGGGACGGGGGAGAGAACACTGAAGCTTTCTTT
j_call: TRBJ1-1
clone_size: .
v_call: TRBV15
d_call: .

cdr3_aa: CASSQEGPGTAAEQFF
cdr3_nt: TGCGCCAGCAGCCAAGAAGGCCCGGGGACAGCGGCTGAGCAGTTCTTC
j_call: TRBJ2-1
clone_size: .
v_call: TRBV4-3
d_call: TRBD1

cdr3_aa: CASSPEGRGRGTDTQYF
cdr3_nt: TGCGCCAGCAGCCCGGAGGGGCGGGGGCGCGGCACAGATACGCAGTATTTT
j_call: TRBJ2-3
clone_size: .
v_call: TRBV5-1
d_call: .

cdr3_aa: CASSQVAGMSSYNEQFF
cdr3_nt: TGTGCCAGCAGCCAAGTCGCGGGGATGAGCTCCTACAATGAGCAGTTCTTC
j_call: TRBJ2-1
clone_size: .
v_call: TRBV14
d_call: .

cdr3_aa: CASSARTGRDSPLHF
cdr3_nt: TGTGCCAGCAGTGCCAGGACAGGGCGGGATTCACCCCTCCACTTT
j_call: TRBJ1-6
clone_size: .
v_call: TRBV2
d_call: TRBD1

cdr3_aa: CASSQVGGYEQYF
cdr3_nt: TGTGCCAGCAGCCAAGTGGGGGGCTACGAGCAGTACTTC
j_call: TRBJ2-7
clone_size: .
v_call: TRBV3-1/TRBV3-2
d_call: .

cdr3_aa: CASSQPRLTDTQYF
cdr3_nt: TGCGCCAGCAGTCAACCTAGACTGACAGATACGCAGTATTTT
j_call: TRBJ2-3
clone_size: .
v_call: TRBV23-1
d_call: .

cdr3_aa: CASSRGGNTIYF
cdr3_nt: TGTGCCAGTAGTAGAGGCGGAAACACCATATATTTT
j_call: TRBJ1-3
clone_size: .
v_call: TRBV19
d_call: .

cdr3_aa: CASLHRGLGGYTF
cdr3_nt: TGTGCCAGCTTACACAGGGGGCTAGGTGGCTACACCTTC
j_call: TRBJ1-2
clone_size: .
v_call: TRBV28
d_call: TRBD1

cdr3_aa: CASSSAGGRAVNYGYTF
cdr3_nt: TGTGCCAGCAGTTCCGCCGGGGGGAGGGCGGTTAACTATGGCTACACCTTC
j_call: TRBJ1-2
clone_size: .
v_call: TRBV27
d_call: .

cdr3_aa: CASSIVVAGVYGYTF
cdr3_nt: TGTGCCAGTAGTATAGTCGTGGCGGGGGTCTATGGCTACACCTTC
j_call: TRBJ1-2
clone_size: .
v_call: TRBV19
d_call: .

cdr3_aa: CASSRDRATNEKLFF
cdr3_nt: TGCGCCAGCAGCAGGGACAGAGCAACTAATGAAAAACTGTTTTTT
j_call: TRBJ1-4
clone_size: .
v_call: TRBV5-1
d_call: TRBD1

cdr3_aa: CASSTPSGGADVETQYF
cdr3_nt: TGTGCCAGCAGCACCCCTAGCGGGGGGGCCGATGTGGAGACCCAGTACTTC
j_call: TRBJ2-5
clone_size: .
v_call: TRBV9
d_call: TRBD2

cdr3_aa: CASRGGWNYGYTF
cdr3_nt: TGTGCCAGCCGAGGAGGGTGGAACTATGGCTACACCTTC
j_call: TRBJ1-2
clone_size: .
v_call: TRBV5-8
d_call: .

cdr3_aa: CASSRTGGIGELFF
cdr3_nt: TGTGCCAGTAGTAGGACAGGGGGGATCGGGGAGCTGTTTTTT
j_call: TRBJ2-2
clone_size: .
v_call: TRBV19
d_call: TRBD1

cdr3_aa: CASSYEGQFYTF
cdr3_nt: TGTGCCAGCAGTTACGAAGGACAGTTCTACACCTTC
j_call: TRBJ1-2
clone_size: .
v_call: TRBV6-5
d_call: .

cdr3_aa: CASSDGTGANEKLFF
cdr3_nt: TGTGCCAGCAGTGACGGGACAGGGGCTAATGAAAAACTGTTTTTT
j_call: TRBJ1-4
clone_size: .
v_call: TRBV6-4
d_call: TRBD1

cdr3_aa: CATSRYSYQPQHF
cdr3_nt: TGTGCCACCAGCAGATACAGCTATCAGCCCCAGCATTTT
j_call: TRBJ1-5
clone_size: .
v_call: TRBV15
d_call: .

cdr3_aa: CASSFKETQYF
cdr3_nt: TGTGCCAGCAGCTTCAAAGAGACCCAGTACTTC
j_call: TRBJ2-5
clone_size: .
v_call: TRBV5-5
d_call: .

cdr3_aa: CASSLAQGAYSPLHF
cdr3_nt: TGTGCCAGCAGCTTAGCGCAGGGGGCGTATTCACCCCTCCACTTT
j_call: TRBJ1-6
clone_size: .
v_call: TRBV7-8
d_call: TRBD1

cdr3_aa: CASSLSGTNYGYTF
cdr3_nt: TGTGCCAGCAGCTTGAGCGGGACTAACTATGGCTACACCTTC
j_call: TRBJ1-2
clone_size: few
v_call: TRBV7-9
d_call: .

cdr3_aa: CASSPGLATNEQFF
cdr3_nt: TGTGCCAGCAGCCCGGGACTAGCCACTAATGAGCAGTTCTTC
j_call: TRBJ2-1
clone_size: .
v_call: TRBV9
d_call: TRBD2

cdr3_aa: CASSDGTSGFGSYNEQFF
cdr3_nt: TGTGCCAGCAGCGACGGGACTAGCGGGTTTGGCTCCTACAATGAGCAGTTCTTC
j_call: TRBJ2-1
clone_size: .
v_call: TRBV11-3
d_call: TRBD2

cdr3_aa: CSVNINSRFF
cdr3_nt: TGCAGCGTCAACATTAACAGTCGTTTTTTC
j_call: TRBJ1-2
clone_size: .
v_call: TRBV29-1
d_call: .

cdr3_aa: CATSRDRGNYGYTF
cdr3_nt: TGTGCCACCAGCAGGGACAGGGGGAACTATGGCTACACCTTC
j_call: TRBJ1-2
clone_size: .
v_call: TRBV15
d_call: TRBD1

cdr3_aa: CASSLEEGRGTEAFF
cdr3_nt: TGTGCCAGCAGCTTAGAAGAGGGTCGGGGCACTGAAGCTTTCTTT
j_call: TRBJ1-1
clone_size: .
v_call: TRBV7-9
d_call: .

cdr3_aa: CASSYYEGTEAFF
cdr3_nt: TGTGCCAGCAGTTATTATGAGGGTACTGAAGCTTTCTTT
j_call: TRBJ1-1
clone_size: once
v_call: TRBV12-3/TRBV12-4
d_call: .

cdr3_aa: CASSQGVGGKTFGYTF
cdr3_nt: TGCGCCAGCAGCCAAGGGGTTGGGGGCAAGACGTTCGGCTACACCTTC
j_call: TRBJ1-2
clone_size: .
v_call: TRBV4-3
d_call: .

cdr3_aa: CASSPATSGGPPEDTQYF
cdr3_nt: TGTGCCAGCAGCCCGGCCACTAGCGGGGGGCCCCCCGAAGATACGCAGTATTTT
j_call: TRBJ2-3
clone_size: .
v_call: TRBV7-2
d_call: TRBD2

cdr3_aa: CASSWDREDTQYF
cdr3_nt: TGTGCCAGCAGTTGGGACAGGGAGGATACGCAGTATTTT
j_call: TRBJ2-3
clone_size: .
v_call: TRBV6-5
d_call: TRBD1

cdr3_aa: CASRPLAGVETQYF
cdr3_nt: TGTGCCAGCAGACCACTAGCGGGGGTTGAGACCCAGTACTTC
j_call: TRBJ2-5
clone_size: .
v_call: TRBV6-6
d_call: TRBD2

cdr3_aa: CAISDGGTDTQYF
cdr3_nt: TGTGCCATCAGTGACGGGGGGACAGATACGCAGTATTTT
j_call: TRBJ2-3
clone_size: .
v_call: TRBV10-3
d_call: TRBD2

cdr3_aa: CASRPQGVGEKLFF
cdr3_nt: TGCGCCAGCAGGCCTCAGGGCGTCGGTGAAAAACTGTTTTTT
j_call: TRBJ1-4
clone_size: .
v_call: TRBV10-2
d_call: .

cdr3_aa: CATSRDQTTASTF
cdr3_nt: TGTGCCACCAGCAGAGATCAGACGACAGCTTCCACTTTC
j_call: TRBJ2-6
clone_size: .
v_call: TRBV15
d_call: .

cdr3_aa: CASSFLPPGQNYGYTF
cdr3_nt: TGTGCCAGCAGCTTCCTGCCCCCGGGACAAAACTATGGCTACACCTTC
j_call: TRBJ1-2
clone_size: .
v_call: TRBV5-8
d_call: .

cdr3_aa: CASSQIAGVEQFF
cdr3_nt: TGTGCCAGCAGCCAAATAGCGGGGGTTGAGCAGTTCTTC
j_call: TRBJ2-1
clone_size: .
v_call: TRBV11-1
d_call: TRBD2

cdr3_aa: CASSLGGGDSPLHF
cdr3_nt: TGCGCCAGCAGTTTGGGTGGGGGGGATTCACCCCTCCACTTT
j_call: TRBJ1-6
clone_size: .
v_call: TRBV5-1
d_call: .

cdr3_aa: CASSEGCGTGPPPITDTQYF
cdr3_nt: TGTGCCAGCAGTGAAGGGTGCGGGACAGGGCCCCCTCCGATCACAGATACGCAGTATTTT
j_call: TRBJ2-3
clone_size: .
v_call: TRBV2
d_call: TRBD1

cdr3_aa: CASSLGGGADTQYF
cdr3_nt: TGTGCCAGCAGCTTAGGAGGGGGCGCAGATACGCAGTATTTT
j_call: TRBJ2-3
clone_size: few
v_call: TRBV11-3
d_call: TRBD1